This TCR beta chain was recovered during a study of radiotherapy plus CTLA-4 blockade in lung cancer. Focal radiation with ipilimumab CTLA-4 blockade was given to patients with chemo-refractory metastatic non-small-cell lung cancer. This clone was observed once. Its antigen remains unidentified. Clones were sequenced by immunoSEQ multiplex PCR, and TCRdb holds only the in-frame ones, with some missing. The sample lists nearly 95,000 clones; around 83% were seen once. Findings and caveats of the study: An expansion of tumor-derived TCR clones occurred in blood after radiotherapy plus ipilimumab.

Sample: peripheral blood, taken from a patient treated with radiotherapy plus ipilimumab. The TCR originated in a human donor with non-small cell lung cancer that progressed on radiotherapy plus ipilimumab.

CDR3 sequence (DNA): TGCAGTGCTAGAGACCGATATACGCAGTATTTT. Its protein product is CSARDRYTQYF. The J gene is TRBJ2-3, the V gene TRBV20-1; D gene unclear. Looked up from germline, CDR1 is DFQATT and CDR2 is SNEGSKA (reference sequence). This CDR3 contains 11 residues. V lost 0 bases, J lost 7 bases, and 5 bases lay in between.